A selection of T cell receptor beta chains follows, all from one sample in a study of PD-1 blockade in classical Hodgkin lymphoma. The data were produced by immunoSEQ multiplex PCR, yet TCRdb's version contains in-frame clones alone and is incomplete. The sample includes approximately 11,000 clones, 70% to 75% seen only once; the top ten take 3.3%. This material consisted of CD4+ T cells from blood, taken before the fourth cycle of nivolumab. The origin of the receptors is a human donor with classical Hodgkin lymphoma. Each CDR3 is given with its conserved first and last residue. D genes are given only for firm matches. Clone size appears in some rows only: once, few, many, or a class for an expanded clone.

D	size	V	J	DNA	CDR3
-	-	TRBV28	TRBJ1-3	TGTGCCAGCAGCCGACAGGACGTCGCTCTTTTCTTCTCTGGAAACACCATATATTTT	CASSRQDVALFFSGNTIYF
-	-	TRBV28	TRBJ2-7	TGTGCCAGCAGCTCGGGGTTGGTATTAGGGGACCCCTACGAGCAGTACTTC	CASSSGLVLGDPYEQYF
TRBD1	medium-sized	TRBV6-5	TRBJ2-7	TGTGCCAGCGGGAGGCAGGGGGCCTACTACGAGCAGTACTTC	CASGRQGAYYEQYF
-	-	TRBV18	TRBJ2-7	TGTGCCAGCTCACCACTGAACGGCGAGCAGTACTTC	CASSPLNGEQYF
-	few	TRBV4-1	TRBJ2-7	TGCGCCAGCAGCCCATCGACGGAATACGAGCAGTACTTC	CASSPSTEYEQYF
-	few	TRBV2	TRBJ1-3	TGTGCCAGCAGTGACCCCACGGTAGGGTTTGGAAACACCATATATTTT	CASSDPTVGFGNTIYF
-	-	TRBV18	TRBJ2-5	TGTGCCAGCTCACGGACAAAAGAGACCCAGTACTTC	CASSRTKETQYF
-	-	TRBV7-3	TRBJ2-1	TGTGCCAGCAGCTCGGGCAGGGATTACAATGAGCAGTTCTTC	CASSSGRDYNEQFF
-	-	TRBV6-6	TRBJ2-1	TGTGCCACAATCGCCGGGGTCAATGAGCAGTTCTTC	CATIAGVNEQFF
-	-	TRBV5-1	TRBJ2-1	TGCGCCAGCAGCTTGAGGTGGCGGGATGGGTATGAGCAGTTCTTC	CASSLRWRDGYEQFF
-	-	TRBV30	TRBJ2-5	TGTGCCTGGACCAGAGTAGAGACCCAGTACTTC	CAWTRVETQYF
TRBD2	-	TRBV10-3	TRBJ2-7	TGTGCCATCAGTGATAGCGGGAGGACCGAGCAGTACTTC	CAISDSGRTEQYF
-	-	TRBV25-1	TRBJ2-2	TGTGCCAGCAGTGGTCCGCTGAACACCGGGGAGCTGTTTTTT	CASSGPLNTGELFF
-	-	TRBV29-1	TRBJ2-7	TGCAGCGTTGGATCGTACGAGCAGTACTTC	CSVGSYEQYF
-	few	TRBV29-1	TRBJ2-2	TGCAGCGTTGCCACAACCGGGGAGCTGTTTTTT	CSVATTGELFF
TRBD1	few	TRBV4-1	TRBJ2-7	TGCGCCAGCAGCTTGGGACAGGGATATTCTTACGAGCAGTACTTC	CASSLGQGYSYEQYF
TRBD2	-	TRBV5-4	TRBJ2-3	TGTGCCAGCAGCGGGGAGGGCCGGACAGATACGCAGTATTTT	CASSGEGRTDTQYF
-	few	TRBV7-9	TRBJ2-7	TGTGCCAGCAGCTTGGACCTGTACGAGCAGTACTTC	CASSLDLYEQYF
-	once	TRBV2	TRBJ1-3	TGTGCCAGCGGGGACGACTCTGGAAACACCATATATTTT	CASGDDSGNTIYF
TRBD1	once	TRBV5-5	TRBJ1-1	TGTGCCAGCAGCGGGAGACAGGGTTTGACTGAAGCTTTCTTT	CASSGRQGLTEAFF
-	few	TRBV25-1	TRBJ1-2	TGTGCCAGCAGTGGAGACAGCTATGGCTACACCTTC	CASSGDSYGYTF
TRBD1	-	TRBV5-1	TRBJ1-2	TGCGCCAGCAGCCCCGGGACAGTCTATGGCTACACCTTC	CASSPGTVYGYTF
-	-	TRBV10-2	TRBJ1-3	TGCGCCAGCAGCAGGGAAGGAAGCACCATATATTTT	CASSREGSTIYF
TRBD1	once	TRBV7-6	TRBJ2-2	TGTGCCAGCCGCTCGACAGGGAATACCGGGGAGCTGTTTTTT	CASRSTGNTGELFF
TRBD2	-	TRBV18	TRBJ2-1	TGTGCCAGCTCACTAGCGGGAGGGCCCCAGAATGAGCAGTTCTTC	CASSLAGGPQNEQFF
TRBD1	-	TRBV27	TRBJ1-2	TGTGCCAGCAGTCCCCACACAGGGGGAGGTGGCTACACCTTC	CASSPHTGGGGYTF
-	-	TRBV5-4	TRBJ2-1	TGTGCCAGCAGTGAGGGCATAGAGCTTGGCAATGAGCAGTTCTTC	CASSEGIELGNEQFF
TRBD1	-	TRBV6-1	TRBJ2-7	TGTGCCAGCAGGGATCGGGACAGCACCCACTACGAGCAGTACTTC	CASRDRDSTHYEQYF
-	-	TRBV5-1	TRBJ2-1	TGCGCCAGCAAGGTCTGGCCGTCCTACAATGAGCAGTTCTTC	CASKVWPSYNEQFF
TRBD1	once	TRBV28	TRBJ2-4	TGTGCCAGCCGGGACAGGGGAAACATTCAGTACTTC	CASRDRGNIQYF
TRBD1	-	TRBV29-1	TRBJ2-7	TGCAGCGTTGAACGGACAGGGAGTTCCTACGAGCAGTACTTC	CSVERTGSSYEQYF
-	-	TRBV7-3	TRBJ1-6	TGTGCCAGCAGACAGGGCCCTAATTCACCCCTCCACTTT	CASRQGPNSPLHF
TRBD1	-	TRBV5-1	TRBJ2-5	TGCGCCAGCAGCTTGAACAGGGGTTCTGCGTTAGAGACCCAGTACTTC	CASSLNRGSALETQYF
-	-	TRBV15	TRBJ2-2	TGTGCCACCAGCAGACGACAGACAAACACCGGGGAGCTGTTTTTT	CATSRRQTNTGELFF
-	-	TRBV18	TRBJ2-7	TGTGCCAGCTCACCAACCACGTTAACTGTCCGGGGATCCTACGAGCAGTACTTC	CASSPTTLTVRGSYEQYF
-	medium-sized	TRBV2	TRBJ2-7	TGTGCCAGCAGTGAATTCTTTGTAGGGGCCGAGCAGTACTTC	CASSEFFVGAEQYF
-	-	TRBV5-1	TRBJ2-5	TGCGCCAGCAGCTTCACGGGCCAAGGGGAGACCCAGTACTTC	CASSFTGQGETQYF
TRBD1	once	TRBV5-6	TRBJ1-6	TGTGCCAGCAGTAACCGTGGGACAGCCTATAATTCACCCCTCCACTTT	CASSNRGTAYNSPLHF
-	-	TRBV10-3	TRBJ2-7	TGTGCCATTAGTGGGGGGTACGAGCAGTACTTC	CAISGGYEQYF
TRBD1	-	TRBV7-9	TRBJ2-7	TGTGCCAGCAGCCGGGCCGGGACAGGGGGCGGCGAGCAGTACTTC	CASSRAGTGGGEQYF
TRBD1	-	TRBV5-1	TRBJ2-7	TGCGCCAGCAGCTTGGAGTCCCGGGACAGGGGTAACGAGCAGTACTTC	CASSLESRDRGNEQYF
TRBD2	-	TRBV7-8	TRBJ2-3	TGTGCCAGCAGCCTTTCCGGCGGGAGGAGTGCAGATACGCAGTATTTT	CASSLSGGRSADTQYF
-	-	TRBV6-1	TRBJ1-2	TGTGCCAGCAATGCGGCGGTCTATGGCTACACCTTC	CASNAAVYGYTF
TRBD1	-	TRBV28	TRBJ2-2	TGTGCCAGCAGTCCCCGGACAGGGAACACCGGGGAGCTGTTTTTT	CASSPRTGNTGELFF
-	-	TRBV7-8	TRBJ2-2	TGTGCCAGCAGCTTAAGTGGTCAGGGTCGGAACACCGGGGAGCTGTTTTTT	CASSLSGQGRNTGELFF
-	-	TRBV28	TRBJ1-3	TGTGCCAGCAGTACGGGAGTAACCTCTGGAAACACCATATATTTT	CASSTGVTSGNTIYF
TRBD2	-	TRBV28	TRBJ2-1	TGTGCCAGCAGGCTACCTGAGGCTAGCGGGAGCCGACCTGAGCAGTTCTTC	CASRLPEASGSRPEQFF
-	medium-sized	TRBV6-1	TRBJ2-7	TGTGCCAGCAGCCCAACAAGGACTGAAGAGCAGTACTTC	CASSPTRTEEQYF
TRBD1	-	TRBV27	TRBJ1-2	TGTGCCAGCAGTTCAACACAGGGGAACTATGGCTACACCTTC	CASSSTQGNYGYTF
-	-	TRBV28	TRBJ2-2	TGTGCCAGCGAGAAGCGAGACGGGGAGCTGTTTTTT	CASEKRDGELFF
TRBD1	-	TRBV5-4	TRBJ2-7	TGTGCCAGCAGCTTTAGTACGGGACAGGGCTACGAGCAGTACTTC	CASSFSTGQGYEQYF
-	-	TRBV5-1	TRBJ2-7	TGCGCCAGCAGCTTGGGCGGCAATAGCATCTCCAACGAGCAGTACTTC	CASSLGGNSISNEQYF
-	-	TRBV7-2	TRBJ1-6	TGTGCCAGCAGCCAACCTGGGTTCGGGGATTCACCTCTCCACTTT	CASSQPGFGDSPLHF
-	once	TRBV5-1	TRBJ2-7	TGCGCCAGCAGCTTGGATCTTGTCGGGGCAAGCCCCTACGAGCAGTACTTC	CASSLDLVGASPYEQYF
TRBD1	once	TRBV5-7	TRBJ1-3	TGTGCCAGCAGCCCCGGACAGGGGGCCAACACCATATATTTT	CASSPGQGANTIYF